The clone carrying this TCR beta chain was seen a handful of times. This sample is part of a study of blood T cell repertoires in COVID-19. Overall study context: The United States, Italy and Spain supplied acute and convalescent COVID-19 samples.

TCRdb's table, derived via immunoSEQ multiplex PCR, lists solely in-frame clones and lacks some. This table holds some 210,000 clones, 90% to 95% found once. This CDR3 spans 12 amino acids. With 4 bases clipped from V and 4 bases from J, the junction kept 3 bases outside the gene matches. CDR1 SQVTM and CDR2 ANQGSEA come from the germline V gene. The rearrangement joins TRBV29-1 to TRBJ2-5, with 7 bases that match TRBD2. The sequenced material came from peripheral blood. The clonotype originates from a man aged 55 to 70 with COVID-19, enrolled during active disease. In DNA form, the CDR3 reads TGCAGCGTTGCAGGCGGGAGAGAGACCCAGTACTTC. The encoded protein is CSVAGGRETQYF.